This TCR beta chain stems from a study of CD8+ T cells in alopecia areata. In the case of this clone: Its target is unknown.

Study-wide points: Sequenced scalp T cells also include alphabeta T cells resident in normal skin. Researchers report lesional scalp, most notably alopecia totalis/universalis, outstripped normal scalp in clonality. TCR sharing was clearer in mice than between patients, perhaps partly owing to patient HLA diversity.

Following RNA extraction, reverse transcription yielded cDNA that acted as the sequencing template. Produced via immunoSEQ multiplex PCR; TCRdb's table is partial and in-frame only. The table shows about 200,000 clones, with approximately 53% occurring only once. The sorting of PBMCs gave CD4+ and CD8+ T cells. The germline V gene encodes CDR1 MGHDK and CDR2 SYGVNS. V was cut by 3 bases and J by 0 bases, with 11 bases left in between. This CDR3 contains 15 residues. The gene calls are TRBV25-1 and TRBJ1-1, with no clear D. The source material was CD8+ T cells sorted from blood. The receptor's source is a human donor in good health. The CDR3 region is CASSDSGRLNTEAFF. The CDR3 bases are TGTGCCAGCAGTGACTCAGGACGGCTGAACACTGAAGCTTTCTTT.